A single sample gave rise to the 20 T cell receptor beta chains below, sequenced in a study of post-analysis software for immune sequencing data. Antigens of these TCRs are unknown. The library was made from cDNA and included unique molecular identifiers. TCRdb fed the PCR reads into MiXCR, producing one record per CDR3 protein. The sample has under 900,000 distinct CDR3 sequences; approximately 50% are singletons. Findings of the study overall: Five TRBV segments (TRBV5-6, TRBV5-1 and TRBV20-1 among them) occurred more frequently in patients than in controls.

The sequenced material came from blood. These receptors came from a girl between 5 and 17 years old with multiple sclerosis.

CDR3 sequence: CASSLNLGGYTF. The CDR3 DNA sequence: TGTGCCAGCAGTTTGAACCTGGGGGGCTACACCTTC. The chain links TRBV12-3 or TRBV12-4 to TRBJ1-2; D remains ambiguous. V lost 3 bases to trimming and J lost 8 bases, with 10 bases between them. The CDR3 sequence is 12 residues long.

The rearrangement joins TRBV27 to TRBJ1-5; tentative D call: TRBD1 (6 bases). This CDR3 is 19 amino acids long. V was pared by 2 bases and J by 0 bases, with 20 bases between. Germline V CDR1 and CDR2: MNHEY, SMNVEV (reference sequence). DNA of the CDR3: TGTGCCAGCAGTTTACCAGGGCTTCGGGGGCCATATAGCAATCAGCCCCAGCATTTT. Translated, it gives CASSLPGLRGPYSNQPQHF.

The CDR3 DNA is TGCAGCGCCACAAAGGGGACATACAATGAGCAGTTCTTC. Translation gives CSATKGTYNEQFF. V usage is TRBV29-1 and J usage is TRBJ2-1; D possibly corresponds to TRBD1 (6 bases). V was pared by 7 bases and J by 4 bases, with 14 bases between. This CDR3 comprises 13 residues. Germline loops: CDR1 SQVTM, CDR2 ANQGSEA.

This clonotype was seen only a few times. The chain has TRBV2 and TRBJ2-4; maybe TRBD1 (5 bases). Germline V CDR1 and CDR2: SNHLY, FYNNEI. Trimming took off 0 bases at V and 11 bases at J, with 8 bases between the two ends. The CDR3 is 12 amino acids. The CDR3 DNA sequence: TGTGCCAGCAGTGAAGCGGGGCCGTTTCAGTACTTC. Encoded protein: CASSEAGPFQYF.

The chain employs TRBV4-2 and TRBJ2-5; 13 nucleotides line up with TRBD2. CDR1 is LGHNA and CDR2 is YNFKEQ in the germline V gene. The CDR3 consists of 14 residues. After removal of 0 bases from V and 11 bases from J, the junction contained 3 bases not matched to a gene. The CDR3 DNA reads TGTGCCAGCAGCCAAGAGGGACTAGCGGGGCAGCAGTACTTC. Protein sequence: CASSQEGLAGQQYF.

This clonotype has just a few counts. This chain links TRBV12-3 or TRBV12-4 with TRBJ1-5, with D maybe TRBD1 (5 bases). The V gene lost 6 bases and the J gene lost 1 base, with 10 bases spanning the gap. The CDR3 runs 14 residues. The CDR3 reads CASSSRDSNQPQHF. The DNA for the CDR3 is TGTGCCAGCAGCTCGCGGGACAGCAATCAGCCCCAGCATTTT.

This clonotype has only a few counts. CDR3 sequence: CASSGGQGSQPQHF. In DNA form, the CDR3 reads TGTGCCAGCAGCGGAGGGCAGGGGAGTCAGCCCCAGCATTTT. The J gene is TRBJ1-5, the V gene TRBV12-3 or TRBV12-4, with D possibly matching TRBD1 (6 bases). V gave up 6 bases and J gave up 6 bases, with 15 bases separating them. CDR3 length: 14 amino acids.

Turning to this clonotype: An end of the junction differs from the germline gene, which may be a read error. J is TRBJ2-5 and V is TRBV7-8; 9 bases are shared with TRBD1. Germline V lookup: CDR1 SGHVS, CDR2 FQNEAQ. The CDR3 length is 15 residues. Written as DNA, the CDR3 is TGTGCCAGCAGCCCGGACAGGGGAAAACAGGAGACCCAGTACTTT. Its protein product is CASSPDRGKQETQYF.

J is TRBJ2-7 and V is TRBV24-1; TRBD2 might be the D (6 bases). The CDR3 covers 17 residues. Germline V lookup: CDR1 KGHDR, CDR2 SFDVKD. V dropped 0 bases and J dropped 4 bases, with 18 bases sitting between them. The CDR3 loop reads CATSDLRPGVEGYEQYF. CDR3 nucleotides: TGTGCCACCAGTGATTTGCGCCCGGGCGTGGAGGGTTACGAGCAGTACTTC.

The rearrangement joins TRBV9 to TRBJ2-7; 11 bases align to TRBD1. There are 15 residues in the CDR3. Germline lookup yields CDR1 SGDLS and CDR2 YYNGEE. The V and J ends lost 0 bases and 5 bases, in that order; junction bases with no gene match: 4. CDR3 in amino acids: CASSVGDRGFHEQYF. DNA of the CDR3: TGTGCCAGCAGCGTAGGGGACAGGGGGTTCCACGAGCAGTACTTC. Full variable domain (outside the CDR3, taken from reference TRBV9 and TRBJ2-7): DSGVTQTPKHLITATGQRVTLRCSPRSGDLSVYWYQQSLDQGLQFLIQYYNGEERAKGNILERFSAQQFPDLHSELNLSSLELGDSALYFCASSVGDRGFHEQYFGPGTRLTVT.

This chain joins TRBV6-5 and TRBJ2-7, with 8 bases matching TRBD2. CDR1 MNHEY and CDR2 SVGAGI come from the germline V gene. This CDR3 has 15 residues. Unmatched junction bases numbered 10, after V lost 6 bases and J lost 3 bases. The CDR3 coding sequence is TGTGCCAGCAGCCCAGTGGGTAGCGGGATCTACGAGCAGTACTTC. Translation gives CASSPVGSGIYEQYF.

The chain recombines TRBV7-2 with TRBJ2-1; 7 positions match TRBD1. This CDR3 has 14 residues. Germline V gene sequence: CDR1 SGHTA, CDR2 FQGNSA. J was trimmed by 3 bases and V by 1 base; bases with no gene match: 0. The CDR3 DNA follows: TGTACCAGCAGCTTAGGGACAGGCTACAATGAGCAGTTCTTC. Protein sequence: CTSSLGTGYNEQFF.

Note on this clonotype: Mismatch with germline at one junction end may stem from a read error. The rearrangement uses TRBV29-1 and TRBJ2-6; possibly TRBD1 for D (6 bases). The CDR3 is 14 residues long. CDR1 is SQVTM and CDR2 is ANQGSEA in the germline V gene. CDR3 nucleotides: TGCAGCGCCTACACAGGGTCTGGGGCCGACGTCCTGACTTTC. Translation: CSAYTGSGADVLTF. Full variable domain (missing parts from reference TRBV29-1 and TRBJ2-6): SAVISQKPSRDICQRGTSLTIQCQVDSQVTMMFWYRQQPGQSLTLIATANQGSEATYESGFVIDKFPISRPNLTFSTLTVSNMSPEDSSIYLCSAYTGSGADVLTFGAGSRLTVL.

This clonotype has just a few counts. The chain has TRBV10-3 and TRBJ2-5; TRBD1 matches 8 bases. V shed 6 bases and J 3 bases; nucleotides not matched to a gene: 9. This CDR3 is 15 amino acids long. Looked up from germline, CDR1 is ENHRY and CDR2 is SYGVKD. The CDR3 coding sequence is TGTGCCATCAGGGAGGAAACAGGGGGTGAAGAGACCCAGTACTTC. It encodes CAIREETGGEETQYF.

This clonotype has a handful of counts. CDR3 amino acids: CSAIGTGGYEQYF. CDR3 DNA: TGCAGTGCTATCGGGACAGGGGGTTACGAGCAGTACTTC. This chain links TRBV20-1 with TRBJ2-7; 11 bases agree with TRBD1. The trim removed 4 bases at V and 4 bases at J, leaving 3 bases unmatched. This CDR3 has 13 amino acids. Looked up from germline, CDR1 is DFQATT and CDR2 is SNEGSKA (reference sequence).

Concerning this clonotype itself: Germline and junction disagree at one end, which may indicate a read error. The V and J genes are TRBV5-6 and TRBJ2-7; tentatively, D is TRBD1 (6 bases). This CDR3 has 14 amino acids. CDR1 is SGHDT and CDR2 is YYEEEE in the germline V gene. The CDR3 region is CASSLRTASHEQYF. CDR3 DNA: TGTGCCAGCAGCTTGCGGACAGCCTCCCACGAGCAGTACTTC.

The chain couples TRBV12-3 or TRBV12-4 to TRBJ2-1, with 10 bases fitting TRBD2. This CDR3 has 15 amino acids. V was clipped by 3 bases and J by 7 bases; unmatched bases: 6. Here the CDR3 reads CASSFGASGSNEQFF. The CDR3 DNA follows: TGTGCCAGCAGTTTTGGCGCTAGCGGGAGTAATGAGCAGTTCTTC.

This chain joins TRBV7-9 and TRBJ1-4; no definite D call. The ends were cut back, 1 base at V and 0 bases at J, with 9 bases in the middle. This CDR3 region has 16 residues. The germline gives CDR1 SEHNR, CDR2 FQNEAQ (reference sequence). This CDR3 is CASSLEASATNEKLFF. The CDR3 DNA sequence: TGTGCCAGCAGCTTAGAGGCGTCAGCAACTAATGAAAAACTGTTTTTT.

The CDR3 loop reads CASSTGTANTEAFF. DNA of the CDR3: TGTGCCAGCAGCACAGGGACTGCGAACACTGAAGCTTTCTTT. The rearrangement joins TRBV11-1 to TRBJ1-1; tentative D call: TRBD1 (6 bases). The V end lost 5 bases, the J end lost 1 base, and 11 bases lay between the germline ends. The length of the CDR3 is 14 residues. Germline CDR1 is SGHAT and CDR2 is FQDESV (reference sequence).

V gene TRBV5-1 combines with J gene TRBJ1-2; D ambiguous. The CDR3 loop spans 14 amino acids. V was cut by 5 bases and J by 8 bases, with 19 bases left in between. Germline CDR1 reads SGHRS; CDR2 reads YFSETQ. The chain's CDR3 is CASRDLPRSWGYTF. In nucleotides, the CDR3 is TGCGCCAGCAGGGATCTGCCCAGGTCTTGGGGCTACACCTTC.